This T cell receptor (beta chain) appears in the sequencing data of a study of human T cells and chemical hapten exposure. Study context: DPC at 0.01% went onto the upper back in patch tests, read at 6 days. The patients were mostly female; they had alopecia areata, totalis or universalis.

The study's findings and limits: More PT1 expanded TCRs went with higher patch test scores. The donors suffered from alopecia, so their immune response may not match that of healthy people.

Germline CDR1 is MNHEY and CDR2 is SMNVEV (reference sequence). J gave up 5 bases and V 10 bases, and 12 bases lay outside the gene matches. The CDR3 length is 15 residues. TCRdb analysed the RACE reads with MiXCR anew, one entry per CDR3 protein. The repertoire consists of hundreds of thousands of distinct CDR3 sequences, with about 6.3% occurring once and the leading ten covering around 5.8%. Regarding time point: patch test 2, 6 weeks after DPC sensitization. This sample's treatment: therapeutic diphenylcyclopropenone sensitization with weekly scalp DPC. On this clonotype: Its matching antigen is unknown.

This specimen was whole blood, taken in connection with sensitization to the hapten diphenylcyclopropenone (DPC). V and J are TRBV27 and TRBJ2-7; 12 positions match TRBD1. The sequence derives from a woman under 30 with alopecia areata. Some clones in this sample may be carry-over from other donors' samples. CDR3 DNA: TGTGCCAACTCAATAAAGGGACAGGGGGCCCACGAGCAGTACTTC. The encoded protein is CANSIKGQGAHEQYF.